Shown below are 18 T cell receptor beta chains from a single sample sequenced in a study of cytotoxic CD8 clonotypes in ibrutinib-treated CLL. Using immunoSEQ multiplex PCR, the repertoire was profiled, and TCRdb retains in-frame clones only, with some absent. Of around 150,000 clones in the sample, 80% were seen once. Sample: PBMCs, taken after 36 months of ibrutinib treatment. Receptors were obtained from a human donor with chronic lymphocytic leukemia.

V and J are TRBV28 and TRBJ1-1; D remains unclear. V was shortened by 3 bases and J by 4 bases, with 12 bases between the two germline ends. The germline V gene has CDR1 MDHEN and CDR2 SYDVKM. CDR3 length: 14 residues. Here the CDR3 reads CASSFPTRGTEAFF. The CDR3 DNA is TGTGCCAGCAGTTTCCCTACCCGGGGCACTGAAGCTTTCTTT.

This clone has a handful of counts. The rearrangement links TRBV25-1 to TRBJ2-1; D possibly corresponds to TRBD2 (6 bases). The CDR3 has 11 residues. Germline loops: CDR1 MGHDK, CDR2 SYGVNS. Trimming stripped 5 bases from V and 12 bases from J, with 11 bases between. CDR3 region: CASSQLGGQFF. The CDR3 DNA is TGTGCCAGCAGTCAGTTGGGGGGGCAGTTCTTC.

The chain is built from TRBV30 and TRBJ1-1; D call uncertain. Deletions cut 2 bases from V and 0 bases from J, with 16 bases between. Germline lookup yields CDR1 GTSNPN and CDR2 SVGIG (reference sequence). This CDR3 contains 16 residues. CDR3 in amino acids: CAWSFDKNLMNTEAFF. CDR3 DNA: TGTGCCTGGAGTTTCGATAAAAATTTGATGAACACTGAAGCTTTCTTT.

This CDR3 is CASSEAWAGGFF. In nucleotides, the CDR3 is TGTGCCAGCAGTGAAGCGTGGGCCGGGGGTTTCTTC. V is TRBV2 and J is TRBJ2-1; maybe TRBD2 (6 bases). The V end was cut by 0 bases, the J end by 16 bases, with 13 bases between. This CDR3 region has 12 residues. Germline CDR1 reads SNHLY; CDR2 reads FYNNEI.

The V gene is TRBV6-9, the J gene TRBJ1-1, with 7 bases identical to TRBD1. Germline loops: CDR1 MNHGY, CDR2 SVAAGI. Trimming removed 9 bases from V and 3 bases from J; junction bases left unmatched: 4. This CDR3 comprises 12 residues. The CDR3 coding sequence is TGTGCCAGGAGACAGGGAGACACTGAAGCTTTCTTT. This gives the protein CARRQGDTEAFF.

The count of this clone is one. The chain carries TRBV9 and TRBJ2-4; TRBD1 aligns across 8 bases. This CDR3 has 17 amino acids. Germline CDR1 and CDR2: SGDLS and YYNGEE. With V trimmed by 0 bases and J by 8 bases, 13 bases remained unmatched. Here the CDR3 DNA reads TGTGCCAGCAGCGTAGGTAGGAGAGGACAGGGTTTGGACATTCAGTACTTC. Translated: CASSVGRRGQGLDIQYF.

The CDR3 nucleotides are TGCAGCGTTACGATGGTATCGTCTAGCACAGATACGCAGTATTTT. It is translated as CSVTMVSSSTDTQYF. The chain recombines TRBV29-1 with TRBJ2-3; no clear D. Germline CDR1 and CDR2: SQVTM and ANQGSEA. This CDR3 comprises 15 residues. The V and J ends lost 5 bases and 0 bases respectively, with 15 bases between them.

The rearrangement joins TRBV7-9 to TRBJ2-7; the D gene is possibly TRBD1 (5 bases). The CDR3 extends over 13 amino acids. V was cut by 5 bases and J by 8 bases, with 16 bases left in between. CDR1 is SEHNR and CDR2 is FQNEAQ in the germline V gene (reference sequence). The CDR3 bases are TGTGCCAGCAGCCCTCGAGGTAGGGGTAAGCAGTACTTC. Its protein is CASSPRGRGKQYF.

This clone was detected only a few times. The chain carries TRBV4-2 and TRBJ2-2; no clear D gene. Germline V gene sequence: CDR1 LGHNA, CDR2 YNFKEQ. V lost 1 base and J 11 bases, leaving 8 bases between the germline ends. CDR3 size: 12 residues. CDR3 amino acids: CASSQVERELFF. The CDR3, as DNA: TGTGCCAGCAGCCAAGTGGAGAGAGAGCTGTTTTTT.

The rearrangement joins TRBV9 to TRBJ2-7, with 11 bases lining up with TRBD2. This CDR3 is 14 amino acids long. CDR1 and CDR2 from the germline V gene are SGDLS and YYNGEE. V dropped 5 bases and J dropped 3; count of bases not matched to a gene: 4. The DNA for the CDR3 is TGTGCCAGCAGGGACACTAGCGGGGGCTACGAGCAGTACTTC. As protein: CASRDTSGGYEQYF. The full variable domain, rest sourced from reference TRBV9 and TRBJ2-7, is DSGVTQTPKHLITATGQRVTLRCSPRSGDLSVYWYQQSLDQGLQFLIQYYNGEERAKGNILERFSAQQFPDLHSELNLSSLELGDSALYFCASRDTSGGYEQYFGPGTRLTVT.

The chain combines TRBV6-1 with TRBJ1-2; D perhaps matches TRBD1 (5 bases). CDR1 MNHNS and CDR2 SASEGT come from the germline V gene. This CDR3 is built from 11 residues. Trimming shortened V by 8 bases and J by 4 bases, and 8 bases separated the two germline ends. DNA for the CDR3: TGTGCCAGCCAGGGACTCTATGGCTACACCTTC. Translated, it gives CASQGLYGYTF.

This clone was observed a single time. The chain is built from TRBV15 and TRBJ1-3; no firm D call. Germline V CDR1 and CDR2: LNHNV, YYDKDF (reference sequence). V gave up 0 bases and J gave up 0 bases, with 18 bases separating them. This CDR3 has 19 amino acids. The CDR3 reads CATSRDNNSDVTSGNTIYF. Written as DNA, the CDR3 is TGTGCCACCAGCAGAGATAATAACTCGGACGTGACCTCTGGAAACACCATATATTTT.

This chain links TRBV6-6 with TRBJ1-2; 7 bases match TRBD1. J was trimmed by 5 bases and V by 6 bases; bases with no gene match: 3. Germline assignment: CDR1 MNHNY and CDR2 SVGAGI (reference sequence). The CDR3 is 12 residues long. CDR3 nucleotide sequence: TGTGCCAGCAGGCAGGGGGAGTATGGCTACACCTTC. This translates into CASRQGEYGYTF.

In its sample, this clone was seen a few times. This sequence joins TRBV6-1 and TRBJ1-2; 9 positions agree with TRBD1. Germline trimming cut 8 bases from V and 2 bases from J; bases unmatched to any gene: 3. Germline V gene data show CDR1 as MNHNS and CDR2 as SASEGT. The CDR3 contains 13 residues. DNA for the CDR3: TGTGCCAGCCCCGGGACAGGGAACTATGGCTACACCTTC. Amino acid sequence: CASPGTGNYGYTF.

This chain uses TRBV11-2 with TRBJ2-3; TRBD1 agrees at 7 bases. CDR1 and CDR2 (germline): SGHAT, FQNNGV. After removal of 5 bases from V and 4 bases from J, the junction contained 6 bases not matched to a gene. The CDR3 contains 14 residues. The CDR3 sequence: CASSTDRRADTQYF. The CDR3 coding sequence is TGTGCCAGCAGCACGGACAGGCGCGCAGATACGCAGTATTTT.

Of note for this clone: The junction differs from germline at one of its ends, possibly a read error. J is TRBJ1-5 and V is TRBV19; TRBD1 might be the D (5 bases). The CDR3 extends over 14 amino acids. Germline lookup yields CDR1 LNHDA and CDR2 SQIVND (reference sequence). The CDR3 loop reads CASSIEQGNQPQHF. In nucleotides, the CDR3 is TGTGCCAGTAGTATAGAGCAGGGCAACCAGCCCCAGCATTTT.

CDR3 DNA: TGTGCCAGCAGTTCAACAGGGGGCCAAGAGACCCAGTACTTC. Translating gives CASSSTGGQETQYF. V usage is TRBV28 and J usage is TRBJ2-5; 8 bases are a match to TRBD1. Germline V lookup: CDR1 MDHEN, CDR2 SYDVKM. The CDR3 is made up of 14 amino acids. V dropped 4 bases and J dropped 1; count of bases not matched to a gene: 2.

The J gene is TRBJ2-7, the V gene TRBV7-7, with 10 bases that match TRBD1. With 3 bases clipped from V and 6 bases from J, the junction kept 5 bases outside the gene matches. Germline V lookup: CDR1 SSHAT, CDR2 FNYEAQ (reference sequence). The CDR3 runs 14 residues. The CDR3 DNA is TGTGCCAGCAGCTTTGGGACAGGGGTTGGCGAGCAGTACTTC. This translates into CASSFGTGVGEQYF.